This T cell receptor beta chain was captured in a study of CD8+ T cells in alopecia areata. Study information: Patients received oral tofacitinib, 5 to 10 mg twice daily, for moderate-to-severe alopecia areata. Findings of the study overall: Mouse data revealed clearer TCR sharing than patient data did, a gap possibly tied to HLA. Scalp data also include sequences from resident alphabeta T cells of normal skin.

In the case of this clone: Its specificity is not known.

Extraction of RNA preceded its reverse transcription into cDNA, which served as the sequencing template. TCRdb keeps only in-frame clones here, not all; method: immunoSEQ multiplex PCR. The sample shows about 160,000 clones, 75% to 90% of them seen only once. There are 15 residues in the CDR3. V gave up 1 base and J gave up 3 bases; unmatched junction bases: 1. Germline lookup yields CDR1 MGHDK and CDR2 SYGVNS. As part of sample collection, lesional scalp punch biopsies and peripheral blood were taken from alopecia areata patients. The sample here was CD8+ T cells sorted from blood, taken at week 0. The gene calls are TRBV25-1 and TRBJ2-5; 11 bases line up with TRBD2. The sequence derives from a human donor with alopecia areata. CDR3: CASSEWGLAEETQYF. DNA of the CDR3: TGTGCCAGCAGTGAATGGGGACTAGCGGAAGAGACCCAGTACTTC.